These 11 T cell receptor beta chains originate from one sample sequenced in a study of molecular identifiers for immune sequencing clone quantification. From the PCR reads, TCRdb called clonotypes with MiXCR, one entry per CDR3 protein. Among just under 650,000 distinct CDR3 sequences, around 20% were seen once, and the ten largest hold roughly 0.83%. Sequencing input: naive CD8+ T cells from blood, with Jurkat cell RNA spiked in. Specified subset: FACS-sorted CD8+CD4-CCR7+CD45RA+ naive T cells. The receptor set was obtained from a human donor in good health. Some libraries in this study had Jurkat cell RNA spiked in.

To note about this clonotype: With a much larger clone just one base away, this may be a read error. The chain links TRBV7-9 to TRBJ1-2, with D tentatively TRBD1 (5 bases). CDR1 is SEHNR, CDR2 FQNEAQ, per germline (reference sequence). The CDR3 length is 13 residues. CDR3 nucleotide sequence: TGTGCCTGCAGCGACAGAGCTAACTATGGCTACACCTTC. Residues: CACSDRANYGYTF. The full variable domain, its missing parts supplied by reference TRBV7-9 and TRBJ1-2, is DTGVSQNPRHKITKRGQNVTFRCDPISEHNRLYWYRQTLGQGPEFLTYFQNEAQLEKSRLLSDRFSAERPKGSFSTLEIQRTEQGDSAMYLCACSDRANYGYTFGSGTRLTVV.

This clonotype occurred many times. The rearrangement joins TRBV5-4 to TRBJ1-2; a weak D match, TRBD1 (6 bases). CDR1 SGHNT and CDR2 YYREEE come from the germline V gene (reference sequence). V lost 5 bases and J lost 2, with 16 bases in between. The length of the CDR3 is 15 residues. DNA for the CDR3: TGTGCCAGCAGAGCCACAGGGTTTGCGAACTATGGCTACACCTTC. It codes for CASRATGFANYGYTF.

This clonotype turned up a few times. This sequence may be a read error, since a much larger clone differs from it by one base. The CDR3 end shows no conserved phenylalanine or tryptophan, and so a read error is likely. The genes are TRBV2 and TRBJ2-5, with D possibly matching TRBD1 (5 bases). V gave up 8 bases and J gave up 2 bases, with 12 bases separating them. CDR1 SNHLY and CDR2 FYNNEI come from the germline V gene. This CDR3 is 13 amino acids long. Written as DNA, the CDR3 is TGTGCCAGCGACGATTCAGGGCAAGAGACCCAGTACTCC. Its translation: CASDDSGQETQYS.

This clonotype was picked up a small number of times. CDR3 loop: CASSYGSSEQFF. The CDR3 DNA follows: TGTGCCAGCAGTTACGGATCGAGTGAGCAGTTCTTC. The chain links TRBV6-2 or TRBV6-3 to TRBJ2-1, with unresolved D. Deletions cut 2 bases from V and 9 bases from J, with 8 bases between. The V gene's germline CDR1 is MNHEY and CDR2 SVGEGT. The CDR3 has 12 residues.

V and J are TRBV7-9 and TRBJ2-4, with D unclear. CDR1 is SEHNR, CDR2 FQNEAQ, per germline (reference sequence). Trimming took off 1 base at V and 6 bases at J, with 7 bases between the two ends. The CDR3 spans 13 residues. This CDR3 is CASSLGITNIQYF. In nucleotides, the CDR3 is TGTGCCAGCAGCTTAGGGATTACAAACATTCAGTACTTC.

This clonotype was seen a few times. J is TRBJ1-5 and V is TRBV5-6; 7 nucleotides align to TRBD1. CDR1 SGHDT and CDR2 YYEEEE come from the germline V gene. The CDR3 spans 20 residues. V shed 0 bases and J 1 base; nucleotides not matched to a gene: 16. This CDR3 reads CASSLGAHRGGESSNQPQHF. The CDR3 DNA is TGTGCCAGCAGCTTGGGGGCCCACAGGGGAGGAGAGTCGAGCAATCAGCCCCAGCATTTT.

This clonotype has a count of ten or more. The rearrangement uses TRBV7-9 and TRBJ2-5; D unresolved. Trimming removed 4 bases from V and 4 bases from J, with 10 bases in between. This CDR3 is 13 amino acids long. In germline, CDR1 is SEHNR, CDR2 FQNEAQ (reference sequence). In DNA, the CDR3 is TGTGCCAGCAGCTCAAGGGTATTAGAGACCCAGTACTTC. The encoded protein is CASSSRVLETQYF.

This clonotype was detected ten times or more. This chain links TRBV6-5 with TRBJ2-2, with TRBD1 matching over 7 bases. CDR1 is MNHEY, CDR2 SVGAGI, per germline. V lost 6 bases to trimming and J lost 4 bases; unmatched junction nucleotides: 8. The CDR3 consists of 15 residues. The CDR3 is CASRPQGFVTGELFF. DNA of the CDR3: TGTGCCAGCAGACCACAGGGGTTTGTCACCGGGGAGCTGTTTTTT.

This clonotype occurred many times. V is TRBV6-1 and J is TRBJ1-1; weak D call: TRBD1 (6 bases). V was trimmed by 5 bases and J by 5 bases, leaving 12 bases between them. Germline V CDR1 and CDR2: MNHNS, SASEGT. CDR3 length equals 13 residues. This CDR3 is CASSSGADTEAFF. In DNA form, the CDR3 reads TGTGCCAGCAGTTCAGGGGCCGATACTGAAGCTTTCTTT.

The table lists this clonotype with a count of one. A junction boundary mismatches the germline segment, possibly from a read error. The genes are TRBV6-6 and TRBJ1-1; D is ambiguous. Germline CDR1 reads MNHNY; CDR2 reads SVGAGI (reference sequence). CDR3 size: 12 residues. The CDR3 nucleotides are TGTGCCAACAGCATAATGAACACCGAAGCTTTCTTT. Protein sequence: CANSIMNTEAFF.

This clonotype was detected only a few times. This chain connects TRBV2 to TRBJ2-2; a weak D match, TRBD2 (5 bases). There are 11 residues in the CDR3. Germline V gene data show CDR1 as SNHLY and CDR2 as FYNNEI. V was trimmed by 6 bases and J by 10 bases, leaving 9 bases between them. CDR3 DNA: TGTGCCAGCAGGGACTCCGCGGAGCTGTTTTTT. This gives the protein CASRDSAELFF.